Sequencing of this T cell receptor (beta chain) was carried out in a study of T cells in Graves' hyperthyroidism and ophthalmopathy (dated by TCRdb to between 2019 and 2020). Concerning the study at large: Peripheral blood samples were taken at initial diagnosis, before any treatment was given. The study also compared thyroid tissue and blood T-cell repertoires from five or six Graves' hyperthyroidism patients. For training and testing, the 80 to 100 patients in the discovery cohort were randomly divided in a 7:3 ratio. A discovery cohort of about 96 patients, roughly 43 with Graves' ophthalmopathy and 57 with stable Graves' hyperthyroidism, was used to find distinguishing TCR V-J signatures. An independent validation cohort of around 19 hyperthyroidism patients and 17 patients who later progressed to ophthalmopathy tested prospective prediction of ophthalmopathy. Following sampling, methimazole starting at 30 mg daily was given to hyperthyroidism patients, and high-dose intravenous methylprednisolone was given to ophthalmopathy patients. According to the paper, TCR Vbeta CDR3 sequencing was carried out on around 140 peripheral blood samples, which came from under 50 ophthalmopathy, approximately 72 hyperthyroidism and roughly 17 progressor patients. Results and caveats for the whole study, not just this receptor: Most expanded thyroid clonotypes (frequency above 0.001) were also found in blood, which suggests that blood repertoires may mirror thyroid immune responses. In validation, progression to ophthalmopathy was predicted by the model with roughly 71% sensitivity and under 85% specificity, a median of roughly 6.4 months before onset. No statistical method was used to set the sample size in advance, and investigators knew the group allocation. In cross-validation, a model built on a 13 V-J signature told ophthalmopathy apart from stable hyperthyroidism with approximately 90% sensitivity and around 81% specificity, and in testing the same model reached 80%/75%.

The CDR3 covers 13 residues, taking in both the cysteine and the phenylalanine. Only the CDR3 DNA is retained, 39 bases long and in frame from the first base. V is reduced by 6 bases and J by 3 bases, leaving a spacing of 11 bases between them. Sequences MGHDK (CDR1) and SYGVNS (CDR2) are obtained from the germline V gene. Turning to this clonotype: This clone's antigen is unknown. Base quality data are lacking; no much larger clone is found one base away.

The TCR beta CDR3 regions were amplified from the RNA transcripts. The first round of RT-PCR for the TCR CDR3 was performed with the HTBI primer set and the Qiagen OneStep RT-PCR kit. Libraries were constructed in a second round of multiplex PCR, after which size selection and purification were carried out. Libraries were sequenced paired-end with 100 bp reads on an Illumina HiSeq2000. In the source study's methods: SOAPnuke was used to process the raw data, removing reads that contained adapters or uncalled bases, had a mean Phred below 15, or lacked an exact match to the constant primer or identifier. High-quality paired reads were merged using COPE v1.2.5, and each unique nucleotide sequence was defined as a clonotype. MiTCR v1.1 was used to align clonotypes to the IMGT TRBV, TRBD and TRBJ reference segments. The analysis included only V-J combinations with a frequency above 0.0001, which together covered 99% to 99.2% of the repertoires. A TCS score was defined as the ratio of F50 (clonal expansion) to E x V (chaos), with BLOSUM62-based TCRdist applied between CDR3 peptides within each V-J. Welch's t-statistics and random forest reduced roughly 530 V-J features to 10 to 15, which were used in a naive Bayes classifier (R e1071). The similarity between thyroid and blood repertoires was quantified using the Morisita-Horn index. The public reads were reanalyzed by TCRdb: fastp trimming at Q25, MiXCR alignment, in-frame beta chains only. Duplicate CDR3 protein sequences are folded into a single record with the most common DNA and genes. The authors' filters were not applied to this entry. This sample holds hundreds of thousands of distinct CDR3 sequences; over 12% were observed only once. The top ten clones comprise about 3.9% of the sample.

In the ophthalmopathy patients, disease was moderately to severely active, with a Clinical Activity Score of 3 or more, a NOSPECS grade of 4 or more, and a duration of less than 3 months. Patients with uncontrolled infections, other autoimmune diseases, pregnancy or lactation were excluded. Diagnoses were established on the basis of clinical symptoms, serum thyroxine and TRAb, thyroid ultrasound, and orbital computed tomography. PBMCs were separated from under 11 ml of fresh peripheral blood using Ficoll-Paque density gradient centrifugation. Trizol reagent was used to extract total RNA, and RNA quality was then checked on an Agilent 2100 Bioanalyzer.

The receptor was derived from a woman aged 40 to 49 with Graves' ophthalmopathy. What was sequenced was blood. The chain is made from TRBV25-1 and TRBJ1-1; the D gene lacks a confident call. The base sequence is TGTGCCAGCAGCGGGGAAGAGGACACTGAAGCTTTCTTT. Protein translation: CASSGEEDTEAFF.